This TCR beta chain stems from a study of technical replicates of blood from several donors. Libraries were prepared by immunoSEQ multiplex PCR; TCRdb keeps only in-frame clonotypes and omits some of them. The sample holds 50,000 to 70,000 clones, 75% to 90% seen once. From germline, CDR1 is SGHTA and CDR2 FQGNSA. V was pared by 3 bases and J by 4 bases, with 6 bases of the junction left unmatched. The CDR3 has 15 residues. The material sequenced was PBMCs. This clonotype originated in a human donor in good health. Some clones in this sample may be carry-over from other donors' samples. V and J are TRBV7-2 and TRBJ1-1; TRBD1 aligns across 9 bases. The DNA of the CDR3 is TGTGCCAGCAGCTTGGGACAGGGAGGGGCCACTGAAGCTTTCTTT. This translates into CASSLGQGGATEAFF.